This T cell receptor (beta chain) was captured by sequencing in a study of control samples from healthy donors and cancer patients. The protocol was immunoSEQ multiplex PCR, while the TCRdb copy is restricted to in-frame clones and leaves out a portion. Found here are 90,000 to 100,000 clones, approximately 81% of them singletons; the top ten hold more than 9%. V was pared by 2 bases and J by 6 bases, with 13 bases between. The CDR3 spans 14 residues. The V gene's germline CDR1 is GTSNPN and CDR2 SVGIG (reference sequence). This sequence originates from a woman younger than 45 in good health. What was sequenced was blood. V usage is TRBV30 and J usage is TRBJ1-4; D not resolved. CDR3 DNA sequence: TGTGCCTGGAGTCCAAAGCTGGGATATGAAAAACTGTTTTTT. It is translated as CAWSPKLGYEKLFF. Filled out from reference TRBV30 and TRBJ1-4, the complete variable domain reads SQTIHQWPATLVQPVGSPLSLECTVEGTSNPNLYWYRQAAGRGLQLLFYSVGIGQISSEVPQNLSASRPQDRQFILSSKKLLLSDSGFYLCAWSPKLGYEKLFFGSGTQLSVL.